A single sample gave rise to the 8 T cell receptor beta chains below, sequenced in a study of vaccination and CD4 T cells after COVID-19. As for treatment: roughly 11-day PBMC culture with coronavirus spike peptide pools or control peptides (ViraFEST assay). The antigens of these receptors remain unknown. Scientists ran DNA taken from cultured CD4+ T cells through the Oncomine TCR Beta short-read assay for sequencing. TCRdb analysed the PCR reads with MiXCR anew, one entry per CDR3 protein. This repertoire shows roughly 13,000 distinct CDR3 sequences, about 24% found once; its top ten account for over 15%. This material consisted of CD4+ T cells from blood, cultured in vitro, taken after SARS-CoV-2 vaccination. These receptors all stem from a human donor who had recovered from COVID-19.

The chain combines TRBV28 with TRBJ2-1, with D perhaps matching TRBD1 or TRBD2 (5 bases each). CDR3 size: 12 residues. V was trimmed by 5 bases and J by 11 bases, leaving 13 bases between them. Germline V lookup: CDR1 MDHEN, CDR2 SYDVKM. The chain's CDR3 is CASSPRRDQQFF. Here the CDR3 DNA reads TGTGCCAGCAGTCCGCGCCGGGACCAGCAGTTCTTC.

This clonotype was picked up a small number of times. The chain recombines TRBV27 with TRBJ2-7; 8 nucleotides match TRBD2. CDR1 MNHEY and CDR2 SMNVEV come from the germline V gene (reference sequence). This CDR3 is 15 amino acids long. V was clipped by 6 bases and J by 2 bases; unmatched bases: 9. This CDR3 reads CASSLGGSGAYEQYF. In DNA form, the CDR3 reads TGTGCCAGCAGCCTCGGTGGTAGCGGGGCCTACGAGCAGTACTTC.

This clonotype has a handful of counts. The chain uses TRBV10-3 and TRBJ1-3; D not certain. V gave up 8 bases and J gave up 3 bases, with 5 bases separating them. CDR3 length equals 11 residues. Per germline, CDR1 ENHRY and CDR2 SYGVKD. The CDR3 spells CAISSGNTIYF. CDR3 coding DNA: TGTGCCATCTCTAGTGGAAACACCATATATTTT.

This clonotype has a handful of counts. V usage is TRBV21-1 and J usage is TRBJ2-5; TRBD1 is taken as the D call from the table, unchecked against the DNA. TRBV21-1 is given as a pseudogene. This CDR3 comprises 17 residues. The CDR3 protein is CASSAQVTSGVQETQYF. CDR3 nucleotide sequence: TGTGCCAGCAGCGCTCAAGTGACCTCAGGGGTCCAAGAGACCCAGTACTTC.

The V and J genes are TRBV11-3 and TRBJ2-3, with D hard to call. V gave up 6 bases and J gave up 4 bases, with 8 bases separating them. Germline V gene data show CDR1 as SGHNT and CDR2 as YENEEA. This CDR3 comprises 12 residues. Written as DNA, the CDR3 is TGTGCCAGCAGGGGGTTGGCAGATACGCAGTATTTT. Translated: CASRGLADTQYF. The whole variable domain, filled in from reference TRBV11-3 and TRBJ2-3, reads EAGVVQSPRYKIIEKKQPVAFWCNPISGHNTLYWYLQNLGQGPELLIRYENEEAVDDSQLPKDRFSAERLKGVDSTLKIQPAELGDSAVYLCASRGLADTQYFGPGTRLTVL.

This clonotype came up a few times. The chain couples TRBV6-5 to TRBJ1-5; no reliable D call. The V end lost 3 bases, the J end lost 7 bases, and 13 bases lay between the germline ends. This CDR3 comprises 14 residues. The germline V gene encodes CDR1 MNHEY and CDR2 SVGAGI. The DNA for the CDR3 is TGTGCCAGCAGTTATCGTAGGGTCGGGCAGCCCCAGCATTTT. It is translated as CASSYRRVGQPQHF.

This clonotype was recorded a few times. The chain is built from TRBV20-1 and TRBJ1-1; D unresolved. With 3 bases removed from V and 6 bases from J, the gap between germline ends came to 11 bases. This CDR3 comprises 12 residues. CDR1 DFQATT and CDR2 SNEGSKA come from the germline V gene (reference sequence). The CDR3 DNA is TGCAGTGCTAGTTACTCTCGGCCTGAAGCTTTCTTT. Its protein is CSASYSRPEAFF.

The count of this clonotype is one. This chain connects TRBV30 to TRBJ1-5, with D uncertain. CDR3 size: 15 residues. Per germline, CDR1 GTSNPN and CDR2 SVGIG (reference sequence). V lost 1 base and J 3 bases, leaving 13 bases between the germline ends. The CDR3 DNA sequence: TGTGCCTGGAGTGCTCGCGGATTATACAATCAGCCCCAGCATTTT. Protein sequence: CAWSARGLYNQPQHF.